These 18 T cell receptor beta chains originate from one sample sequenced in a study of T cell responses to AZD1222 COVID-19 vaccine. Only in-frame clones appear in the TCRdb table, and some are missing; sequencing was by immunoSEQ multiplex PCR. There are 50,000 to 65,000 clones in the sample; roughly 89% occur only once, and 4% to 5% lies in the top ten. The sequences come from peripheral blood, collected on day 0 of AZD1222 vaccination. Receptors were obtained from an adult in good health.

The chain links TRBV12-3 or TRBV12-4 to TRBJ1-2; the D is unclear. Between the trimmed V and J ends, which lost 3 bases and 8 bases, there was a span of 7 bases. This CDR3 is built from 11 residues. CDR3 sequence reads: CASSLQRGYTF. The CDR3 DNA is TGTGCCAGCAGTTTGCAGAGAGGCTACACCTTC.

CDR3 nucleotide sequence: TGTGCCAGCAGCACAGGACAGGGCGGGGAAGAGACCCAGTACTTC. It specifies CASSTGQGGEETQYF. V usage is TRBV5-8 and J usage is TRBJ2-5; 8 positions agree with TRBD1. Germline V gene lookup returns CDR1 SGHTS and CDR2 YDEGEE. This CDR3 has 15 amino acids. V was pared by 4 bases and J by 3 bases, with 8 bases of the junction left unmatched.

The CDR3 is CASSLVEDSALGEQYF. In DNA form, the CDR3 reads TGTGCCAGCAGCTTAGTTGAGGACAGTGCTCTGGGCGAGCAGTACTTC. The V call is TRBV7-8, the J call TRBJ2-7, with a tentative D call TRBD1 (6 bases). Germline V gene data show CDR1 as SGHVS and CDR2 as FQNEAQ. This CDR3 is 16 amino acids long. V was pared by 1 base and J by 6 bases, with 19 bases between.

The rearrangement uses TRBV6-2 or TRBV6-3 and TRBJ1-5; D unresolved. The ends were cut back, 0 bases at V and 6 bases at J, with 12 bases in the middle. CDR3 length equals 15 residues. Germline CDR1 reads MNHEY; CDR2 reads SVGEGT. The CDR3 is CASSYSAALGQPQHF. The CDR3 DNA follows: TGTGCCAGCAGTTACTCGGCAGCTCTCGGTCAGCCCCAGCATTTT.

This rearrangement joins TRBV30 to TRBJ1-4; no firm D call. CDR1 is GTSNPN, CDR2 SVGIG, per germline (reference sequence). V lost 4 bases and J lost 7, with 13 bases in between. The CDR3 is 13 residues long. Here the CDR3 reads CAWTAGNGEKLFF. The DNA for the CDR3 is TGTGCCTGGACGGCGGGGAACGGTGAAAAACTGTTTTTT. The whole variable domain, filled in from reference TRBV30 and TRBJ1-4, reads SQTIHQWPATLVQPVGSPLSLECTVEGTSNPNLYWYRQAAGRGLQLLFYSVGIGQISSEVPQNLSASRPQDRQFILSSKKLLLSDSGFYLCAWTAGNGEKLFFGSGTQLSVL.

This chain uses TRBV29-1 with TRBJ2-3; D unresolved. This CDR3 is 15 amino acids long. V was clipped by 7 bases and J by 0 bases, with 17 bases between them. Germline CDR1 SQVTM, CDR2 ANQGSEA. CDR3 DNA sequence: TGCAGCGCAGCGCGAGCCCCCATTAGCACAGATACGCAGTATTTT. Translated, it gives CSAARAPISTDTQYF.

J is TRBJ1-2 and V is TRBV2; D not resolved. The V gene lost 2 bases and the J gene lost 7 bases, with 8 bases spanning the gap. Per germline, CDR1 SNHLY and CDR2 FYNNEI. CDR3 length equals 12 residues. This chain's CDR3 is CASSENGSGYTF. The CDR3 DNA sequence: TGTGCCAGCAGTGAAAATGGTTCTGGCTACACCTTC. Variable domain in full (rest from reference TRBV2 and TRBJ1-2): EPEVTQTPSHQVTQMGQEVILRCVPISNHLYFYWYRQILGQKVEFLVSFYNNEISEKSEIFDDQFSVERPDGSNFTLKIRSTKLEDSAMYFCASSENGSGYTFGSGTRLTVV.

The V call is TRBV3-1 (or the pseudogene TRBV3-2), the J call TRBJ2-3, with D unclear. Germline V gene sequence: CDR1 LGHDT, CDR2 YNNKEL (reference sequence). Between the trimmed V and J ends, which lost 1 base and 4 bases, there was a span of 12 bases. The CDR3 is made up of 15 amino acids. CDR3 loop: CASSQGAFRPDTQYF. Written as DNA, the CDR3 is TGTGCCAGCAGCCAAGGGGCCTTCCGACCAGATACGCAGTATTTT.

CDR3 coding DNA: TGTGCCAGCAGTTTTGGGGGACAGACTGAAGCTTTCTTT. Its protein is CASSFGGQTEAFF. This chain connects TRBV27 to TRBJ1-1, with 7 bases that match TRBD1. Germline-derived CDR1 and CDR2 are MNHEY and SMNVEV (reference sequence). The CDR3 length is 13 residues. Trimming took 3 bases from V and 5 from J; bases not matched to a gene: 3.

This clone has a single count. The chain carries TRBV11-3 and TRBJ2-5; D ambiguous. The V gene's germline CDR1 is SGHNT and CDR2 YENEEA. The CDR3 spans 13 residues. Trimming stripped 6 bases from V and 5 bases from J, with 13 bases between. CDR3: CASSPLEWETQYF. In DNA form, the CDR3 reads TGTGCCAGCAGTCCGTTAGAGTGGGAGACCCAGTACTTC.

This chain uses TRBV18 with TRBJ2-6, with D perhaps TRBD1 (6 bases). Germline V gives CDR1 KGHSH, CDR2 LQKENI. This CDR3 is built from 17 residues. V dropped 3 bases and J dropped 0 bases, with 12 bases sitting between them. The CDR3 is CASSPQGISSGANVLTF. CDR3 bases: TGTGCCAGCTCACCCCAGGGGATTAGCTCTGGGGCCAACGTCCTGACTTTC.

Only one count was recorded for this clone. The chain carries TRBV5-4 and TRBJ2-7; a possible D gene is TRBD2 (6 bases). CDR3 size: 12 residues. Germline V gene lookup returns CDR1 SGHNT and CDR2 YYREEE (reference sequence). With 2 bases removed from V and 6 bases from J, the gap between germline ends came to 9 bases. CDR3 sequence: CASSLGGAEQYF. CDR3 coding DNA: TGTGCCAGCAGCTTAGGAGGGGCCGAGCAGTACTTC.

The V call is TRBV19, the J call TRBJ2-2; D not certain. This CDR3 is 16 amino acids long. V was clipped by 0 bases and J by 5 bases, with 13 bases between them. Germline V CDR1 and CDR2: LNHDA, SQIVND (reference sequence). CDR3 loop: CASSIELGITTGELFF. The DNA of the CDR3 is TGTGCCAGTAGTATAGAGCTAGGGATAACGACCGGGGAGCTGTTTTTT.

The CDR3 DNA sequence: TGTGCCAGTAGTATAAGGGCAGCCCTGAACACTGAAGCTTTCTTT. The encoded protein is CASSIRAALNTEAFF. This chain links TRBV19 with TRBJ1-1; no definite D call. Trimming took off 2 bases at V and 0 bases at J, with 10 bases between the two ends. Germline CDR1 reads LNHDA; CDR2 reads SQIVND (reference sequence). The CDR3 length is 15 residues.

V usage is TRBV21-1 and J usage is TRBJ1-5. TRBV21-1 is given as a pseudogene. The CDR3 runs to 16 residues. CDR3 nucleotide sequence: TGTGCCAGCACCCACCGGGGGGGACAGGGCAATCAGCCCCAGCATTTT. It specifies CASTHRGGQGNQPQHF.

The rearrangement links TRBV27 to TRBJ2-6; maybe TRBD2 (5 bases). The CDR3 is 17 residues long. Looked up from germline, CDR1 is MNHEY and CDR2 is SMNVEV (reference sequence). Deletions cut 2 bases from V and 4 bases from J, with 15 bases between. The CDR3 sequence is CASSLEAPEAGANVLTF. CDR3 coding DNA: TGTGCCAGCAGTTTAGAGGCCCCGGAGGCGGGGGCCAACGTCCTGACTTTC.

The chain is built from TRBV6-5 and TRBJ1-2, with D possibly being TRBD1 (6 bases). In germline, CDR1 is MNHEY, CDR2 SVGAGI. The V end was cut by 8 bases, the J end by 2 bases, with 9 bases between. There are 12 residues in the CDR3. CDR3 in amino acids: CASRTGNYGYTF. For the CDR3, the DNA is TGTGCCAGCCGTACAGGGAACTATGGCTACACCTTC.

The chain links TRBV7-3 to TRBJ2-2; D is unclear. The V gene lost 5 bases and the J gene lost 1 base, with 5 bases spanning the gap. The CDR3 has 13 residues. The V gene's germline CDR1 is SGHTA and CDR2 FQGTGA. CDR3 nucleotides: TGTGCCAGCAGCCCCCAGAACACCGGGGAGCTGTTTTTT. Amino acids: CASSPQNTGELFF.